The clone carrying this T cell receptor beta chain was observed a handful of times. What it binds is not known. In germline, CDR1 is LGHNA, CDR2 YSLEER. The CDR3 is made up of 16 amino acids. V shed 2 bases, J shed 7 bases, and the junction held 7 bases outside the gene matches. This entry is derived from a study of type 1 regulatory T cells. Study context: An in vitro protocol generated T-allo10, a Tr1-enriched, alloantigen-specific CD4 T cell product. Study results and caveats: Tr1 cells had a more restricted TCR repertoire than non-Tr1 cells.

TCRdb re-called the reads through MiXCR, storing one row per CDR3 protein. The sample has 68,000 or so distinct CDR3 sequences; approximately 50% are singletons. The sequencing input was cultured non-Tr1 T cells, either the whole culture or a sorted T cell fraction (not recorded which). The chain has TRBV4-3 and TRBJ2-5; 13 nucleotides match TRBD2. This clonotype was obtained from a human donor in good health. This chain's CDR3 is CASSQTTSGGAPTQYF. For the CDR3, the DNA is TGCGCCAGCAGCCAAACTACTAGCGGGGGGGCCCCGACCCAGTACTTC.